Listed below are T cell receptor beta chains from one sample, sequenced in a study of liver allograft versus peripheral blood T cells. Each CDR3 protein gets one entry after TCRdb re-called the reads with MiXCR. The data show about 5,100 distinct CDR3 sequences, with less than 20% seen just once and approximately 50% held by the top ten. These receptors all come from a human patient who had a liver transplant. Some of these T cells may belong to the graft donor. Each CDR3 is given with its conserved first and last residue. A D gene is named only where the DNA matches it firmly. The size entry is marked missing in some rows and otherwise reads once, few, many or a size class.

D gene: NA; J gene: TRBJ1-5; clone size: NA; V gene: TRBV28; CDR3 DNA: TGTGCCAGCACCGGGGGGGGCAGCAATCAGCCCCAGCATTTT; CDR3 protein: CASTGGGSNQPQHF
D gene: NA; J gene: TRBJ2-1; clone size: many; V gene: TRBV25-1; CDR3 DNA: TGTGCCAGCAGTGGAACGTGGGCCCGGGCAGACAATGAGCAGTTCTTC; CDR3 protein: CASSGTWARADNEQFF
D gene: NA; J gene: TRBJ2-7; clone size: NA; V gene: TRBV20-1; CDR3 DNA: TGCAGTGCCAGTTTAAGTGGGAGTTACGAGCAGTACTTC; CDR3 protein: CSASLSGSYEQYF
D gene: TRBD1; J gene: TRBJ1-2; clone size: few; V gene: TRBV7-9; CDR3 DNA: TGTGCCAGCGAGGGACAGGGGGATGGCTACACCTTC; CDR3 protein: CASEGQGDGYTF
D gene: NA; J gene: TRBJ2-7; clone size: many; V gene: TRBV27; CDR3 DNA: TGTGCCAGCAGTTTATTAGGTGGGGAATCGTACGAGCAGTACTTC; CDR3 protein: CASSLLGGESYEQYF
D gene: NA; J gene: TRBJ2-1; clone size: few; V gene: TRBV9; CDR3 DNA: TGTGCCAGCAGCGTAGTCGGCGGAGTCTCCTACAATGAGCAGTTCTTC; CDR3 protein: CASSVVGGVSYNEQFF
D gene: TRBD2; J gene: TRBJ2-1; clone size: NA; V gene: TRBV9; CDR3 DNA: TGTGCCAGCAGCCTCAGCGGGAGTGTAGACAATGAGCAGTTCTTC; CDR3 protein: CASSLSGSVDNEQFF
D gene: NA; J gene: TRBJ2-2; clone size: NA; V gene: TRBV10-1; CDR3 DNA: TGCGCCAGCAGTGAGGAGGGGACGGCCGGGGAGCTGTTTTTT; CDR3 protein: CASSEEGTAGELFF
D gene: TRBD2; J gene: TRBJ2-3; clone size: few; V gene: TRBV30; CDR3 DNA: TGTGCCTGGAGTTCCCTAGCGGGAGGGCCGCCAGATACGCAGTATTTT; CDR3 protein: CAWSSLAGGPPDTQYF
D gene: NA; J gene: TRBJ2-5; clone size: many; V gene: TRBV6-6; CDR3 DNA: TGTGCCAGCAGAATGGGACAACAAGAGACCCAGTACTTC; CDR3 protein: CASRMGQQETQYF